A selection of T cell receptor beta chains follows, all from one sample in a study of post-analysis software for immune sequencing data. TCRdb itself ran the PCR reads through MiXCR, one entry per CDR3 protein. The sample lists hundreds of thousands of distinct CDR3 sequences, roughly 45% occurring once. The sequencing sample was made of blood. The receptor set was obtained from a girl aged 10 to 17 with multiple sclerosis. Each CDR3 is given with its conserved first and last residue. Each record gives: clone size, V gene, J gene, D gene, CDR3 DNA, CDR3 protein. A D gene is named only where the DNA matches it firmly. Size values are once, few and many counts, or a class for expanded clones, and some rows have none.

clone_size: few
v_call: TRBV28
j_call: TRBJ1-1
d_call: -
cdr3_nt: TGTGCCAGCAGTCATACGGCAGGGTTAGAAGCTTTCTTT
cdr3_aa: CASSHTAGLEAFF

clone_size: few
v_call: TRBV6-4
j_call: TRBJ2-1
d_call: -
cdr3_nt: TGTGCCAGCAGTGTGGAGGGAGGATACAATGAGCAGTTCTTC
cdr3_aa: CASSVEGGYNEQFF

clone_size: few
v_call: TRBV10-3
j_call: TRBJ1-2
d_call: -
cdr3_nt: TGTGCCACCGGCCCATTCAACATGGGTTCGGACTATGGCTACACCTTC
cdr3_aa: CATGPFNMGSDYGYTF

clone_size: -
v_call: TRBV20-1
j_call: TRBJ2-7
d_call: -
cdr3_nt: TGCAGTGCTGTTATGTACTCCTACGAGCAGTACTTC
cdr3_aa: CSAVMYSYEQYF

clone_size: -
v_call: TRBV5-1
j_call: TRBJ2-1
d_call: -
cdr3_nt: TGCGCCAGCAGCTTGATAGCAGGGAACAATGAGCAGTTCTTC
cdr3_aa: CASSLIAGNNEQFF

clone_size: -
v_call: TRBV7-9
j_call: TRBJ1-1
d_call: -
cdr3_nt: TGTGCCAGCAGCTCCCAGGCTAACACTGAAGCTTTCTTT
cdr3_aa: CASSSQANTEAFF

clone_size: -
v_call: TRBV7-9
j_call: TRBJ2-7
d_call: TRBD1
cdr3_nt: TGTGCCAGCAGCCGTCCGGGACAGGGAATCGAGCAGTACTTC
cdr3_aa: CASSRPGQGIEQYF

clone_size: -
v_call: TRBV28
j_call: TRBJ2-7
d_call: -
cdr3_nt: TGTGCCAGCAGTTTCCCCCGAGCGGGCCTAGCCTACGAGCAGTACTTC
cdr3_aa: CASSFPRAGLAYEQYF

clone_size: few
v_call: TRBV4-1
j_call: TRBJ2-1
d_call: -
cdr3_nt: TGCGCCAGCAGCCGCGGGGGCACCGGTACAAATGAGCAGTTCTTC
cdr3_aa: CASSRGGTGTNEQFF

clone_size: -
v_call: TRBV7-9
j_call: TRBJ1-2
d_call: TRBD1
cdr3_nt: TGTGCCAGCAGCTTTAAACCGGGACAGGGGAACTATGGCTACACCTTC
cdr3_aa: CASSFKPGQGNYGYTF

clone_size: -
v_call: TRBV20-1
j_call: TRBJ1-1
d_call: -
cdr3_nt: TGCAGTGCTAGAGATCGGGCAGGGTTACGCCCTGAAGCTTTCTTT
cdr3_aa: CSARDRAGLRPEAFF

clone_size: -
v_call: TRBV20-1
j_call: TRBJ2-1
d_call: TRBD2
cdr3_nt: TGCAGTGCTGGACCTCCTAGCGGGGGTTACAATGAGCAGTTCTTC
cdr3_aa: CSAGPPSGGYNEQFF

clone_size: -
v_call: TRBV4-1
j_call: TRBJ2-5
d_call: -
cdr3_nt: TGCGCCAGCAGCCGACACGGACTGATACAAGAGACCCAGTACTTC
cdr3_aa: CASSRHGLIQETQYF

clone_size: once
v_call: TRBV7-2
j_call: TRBJ1-6
d_call: -
cdr3_nt: TGTGCCAGCAGAACCACAGGGATTAATTCACCCCTCCACTTT
cdr3_aa: CASRTTGINSPLHF

clone_size: few
v_call: TRBV28
j_call: TRBJ1-4
d_call: TRBD1
cdr3_nt: TGTGCCAGCAGCCAGGTGGGGTACCGGGACAGGGGCGCCGTGGAAAAACTGTTTTTT
cdr3_aa: CASSQVGYRDRGAVEKLFF

clone_size: once
v_call: TRBV28
j_call: TRBJ1-2
d_call: TRBD1
cdr3_nt: TGTGCCAGCAGTCTCCAGGGGGGGCGCATCTATGGCTACACCTTC
cdr3_aa: CASSLQGGRIYGYTF

clone_size: -
v_call: TRBV7-9
j_call: TRBJ1-2
d_call: TRBD1
cdr3_nt: TGTGCCAGCAGTTATCCAGGGGGCAATGGCTACACCTTC
cdr3_aa: CASSYPGGNGYTF

clone_size: few
v_call: TRBV4-3
j_call: TRBJ1-2
d_call: -
cdr3_nt: TGCGCCAGCAGCCAAGATGCCCGGACGGTCCTCTATGGCTACACCTTC
cdr3_aa: CASSQDARTVLYGYTF

clone_size: -
v_call: TRBV3-1
j_call: TRBJ2-1
d_call: TRBD2
cdr3_nt: TGTGCCAGCAGCCGAGTGCCGGGACTAGCAGGAGGGAGTCAGTTCTTC
cdr3_aa: CASSRVPGLAGGSQFF

clone_size: -
v_call: TRBV11-2
j_call: TRBJ2-6
d_call: -
cdr3_nt: TGTGCCAGCAACATGCCCGCGTCCGGGGCCAACGTCCTGACTTTC
cdr3_aa: CASNMPASGANVLTF

clone_size: -
v_call: TRBV14
j_call: TRBJ2-7
d_call: -
cdr3_nt: TGTGCCAGCAGCCAAGAAAGGTTTTACGAGCAGTACTTC
cdr3_aa: CASSQERFYEQYF

clone_size: few
v_call: TRBV12-3/TRBV12-4
j_call: TRBJ2-7
d_call: -
cdr3_nt: TGTGCCAGCAGTTCCGGGACCTTCCCTGAGCAGTACTTC
cdr3_aa: CASSSGTFPEQYF

clone_size: -
v_call: TRBV20-1
j_call: TRBJ2-7
d_call: -
cdr3_nt: TGCAGTGCTAGAGAGGTTGGGAAGGGGTATAGGTACGAGCAGTACTTC
cdr3_aa: CSAREVGKGYRYEQYF

clone_size: -
v_call: TRBV6-5
j_call: TRBJ2-7
d_call: TRBD2
cdr3_nt: TGTGCCAGCAGTTACTCGGCGGGAGAGACCTACGAGCAGTACTTC
cdr3_aa: CASSYSAGETYEQYF

clone_size: -
v_call: TRBV12-3/TRBV12-4
j_call: TRBJ1-1
d_call: -
cdr3_nt: TGTGCCAGCAGCCTGGAGGGCTGGATTACTGAAGCTTTCTTT
cdr3_aa: CASSLEGWITEAFF

clone_size: -
v_call: TRBV4-1
j_call: TRBJ1-1
d_call: -
cdr3_nt: TGCGCCAGCAGCCAACGGACAGACAACACTGAAGTTTTCTTT
cdr3_aa: CASSQRTDNTEVFF

clone_size: -
v_call: TRBV29-1
j_call: TRBJ2-3
d_call: TRBD2
cdr3_nt: TGCAGCGTTTCCATACTAGCGGGCCCAGATACGCAGTATTTT
cdr3_aa: CSVSILAGPDTQYF

clone_size: -
v_call: TRBV20-1
j_call: TRBJ2-3
d_call: -
cdr3_nt: TGCAGTGCTCTACTAGCTGAGACCCAGTATTTT
cdr3_aa: CSALLAETQYF

clone_size: few
v_call: TRBV14
j_call: TRBJ2-6
d_call: -
cdr3_nt: TGTGCCAGCAGCCAAGAGAGGGGCGGTCTCCATGGGGCCAACGTCCTGACTTTC
cdr3_aa: CASSQERGGLHGANVLTF

clone_size: -
v_call: TRBV4-2
j_call: TRBJ2-1
d_call: -
cdr3_nt: TGTGCCAGCAGCCAAGATCCCACTGGGGGATGGGATGAGCAGTTCTTC
cdr3_aa: CASSQDPTGGWDEQFF

clone_size: -
v_call: TRBV7-2
j_call: TRBJ2-1
d_call: TRBD2
cdr3_nt: TGTGCCAGCAGCATTAGCGGGTACAATGAGCAGTTCTTC
cdr3_aa: CASSISGYNEQFF

clone_size: -
v_call: TRBV4-1
j_call: TRBJ1-4
d_call: TRBD1
cdr3_nt: TGCGCCAGCAGCCAACGGACAGGTCCCAATGAAAAACTGTTTTTT
cdr3_aa: CASSQRTGPNEKLFF

clone_size: -
v_call: TRBV5-1
j_call: TRBJ2-7
d_call: -
cdr3_nt: TGTGCCAGCAGTGAGTCGTCTTCCTACGAGCAGTACTTC
cdr3_aa: CASSESSSYEQYF

clone_size: once
v_call: TRBV7-2
j_call: TRBJ2-5
d_call: TRBD2
cdr3_nt: TGTGCCAGCAGCGACCGGACTAGCGGGGGCCAAGAGACCCAGTACTTC
cdr3_aa: CASSDRTSGGQETQYF

clone_size: -
v_call: TRBV12-3/TRBV12-4
j_call: TRBJ2-3
d_call: -
cdr3_nt: TGTGCCAGCAGTTTGTTTTTTGGCGATGCGCAGTATTTT
cdr3_aa: CASSLFFGDAQYF

clone_size: few
v_call: TRBV7-9
j_call: TRBJ2-5
d_call: TRBD1
cdr3_nt: TGTGCCAGCAGCGCCCGGACAGGGGGCGATGAGTTCCAAGAGACCCAGTACTTC
cdr3_aa: CASSARTGGDEFQETQYF